Following are 20 T cell receptor beta chains from one sample sequenced in a study of CD8 T cells in ankylosing spondylitis. Findings of the study overall: Within ankylosing spondylitis blood, a TCR beta motif made up of roughly eight highly homologous variants appeared to be characteristic.

Each CDR3 protein gets one entry after TCRdb re-called the 5' RACE reads with MiXCR. There are around 490,000 distinct CDR3 sequences in the sample; roughly 5.3% occur only once, and around 3.5% lies in the top ten. Antigens of these TCRs are unknown. Sequencing was done on a sample of blood, either unsorted or a sorted T cell fraction (not recorded which). The source is a male donor with ankylosing spondylitis.

This clonotype has at least ten counts. The rearrangement joins TRBV7-9 to TRBJ1-2; D ambiguous. Germline V lookup: CDR1 SEHNR, CDR2 FQNEAQ (reference sequence). Trimming took 1 base from V and 5 from J, leaving 14 bases between them. The CDR3 is made up of 15 amino acids. CDR3 DNA sequence: TGTGCCAGCAGCTTAGATGGAGGGAATGCTTATGGCTACACCTTC. Residues: CASSLDGGNAYGYTF.

This clonotype was recorded at least ten times. The chain employs TRBV7-9 and TRBJ2-3; 7 bases are shared with TRBD1. CDR1 and CDR2 (germline): SEHNR, FQNEAQ (reference sequence). The ends lost 7 bases at V and 1 base at J; junction bases unmatched: 11. The CDR3 loop spans 16 amino acids. CDR3 sequence: CASTPLPTGGTDTQYF. The CDR3 DNA reads as TGTGCCAGCACCCCGCTCCCCACAGGGGGCACAGATACGCAGTATTTT.

This clonotype was observed many times. The gene calls are TRBV20-1 and TRBJ2-5, with D possibly being TRBD1 (6 bases). CDR1 and CDR2 from the germline V gene are DFQATT and SNEGSKA (reference sequence). The CDR3 sequence is 14 residues long. V lost 4 bases and J 2 bases, leaving 14 bases between the germline ends. CDR3: CSAKSTGLQETQYF. CDR3 nucleotide sequence: TGCAGTGCTAAAAGCACAGGGCTGCAAGAGACCCAGTACTTC.

This clonotype was seen many times. J is TRBJ1-5 and V is TRBV28; the D gene is possibly TRBD1 (5 bases). CDR1 MDHEN and CDR2 SYDVKM come from the germline V gene. The CDR3 covers 15 residues. Trimming took off 6 bases at V and 3 bases at J, with 15 bases between the two ends. The CDR3, as DNA: TGTGCCAGCAGCCGGCCTAGGGGCACCAATCAGCCCCAGCATTTT. Translation: CASSRPRGTNQPQHF.

V is TRBV5-8 and J is TRBJ2-1; D gene uncertain. The germline V gene encodes CDR1 SGHTS and CDR2 YDEGEE. Between the trimmed V and J ends, which lost 5 bases and 6 bases, there was a span of 15 bases. This CDR3 spans 14 amino acids. Here the CDR3 DNA reads TGTGCCAGCAGACCCGGACGCCCGGTCAATGAGCAGTTCTTC. Translation gives CASRPGRPVNEQFF.

In this sample, this clonotype turned up many times. The rearrangement links TRBV5-1 to TRBJ2-1, with 8 bases identical to TRBD2. The J segment lost 4 bases and the V segment lost 5 bases, leaving 8 bases of the junction unmatched. Germline V gene sequence: CDR1 SGHRS, CDR2 YFSETQ. CDR3 length equals 15 residues. This CDR3 reads CASRRTSGSYNEQFF. CDR3 sequence (DNA): TGCGCCAGCAGGCGAACTAGCGGATCATACAATGAGCAGTTCTTC.

This clonotype was detected many times. The CDR3 DNA sequence: TGTGCCAGCAGCCCCTGGAGGTCTTCCGGGCCTCATGAGCAGTTCTTC. Translation gives CASSPWRSSGPHEQFF. The V and J genes are TRBV28 and TRBJ2-1; a possible D gene is TRBD2 (5 bases). Per germline, CDR1 MDHEN and CDR2 SYDVKM. V lost 6 bases, J lost 8 bases, and 23 bases lay in between. The CDR3 sequence is 16 residues long.

This clonotype was detected many times. The rearrangement uses TRBV9 and TRBJ1-3; 10 bases agree with TRBD1. Germline CDR1 reads SGDLS; CDR2 reads YYNGEE. J lost 2 bases, V lost 4 bases, and 6 bases had no gene match. The CDR3 sequence is 16 residues long. The CDR3 is CASSPSGTGAGNTIYF. For the CDR3, the DNA is TGTGCCAGCAGCCCCTCCGGGACAGGGGCTGGAAACACCATATATTTT.

The chain couples TRBV5-1 to TRBJ2-7; D unclear. V was trimmed by 7 bases and J by 3 bases, leaving 20 bases between them. The germline gives CDR1 SGHRS, CDR2 YFSETQ. CDR3 length equals 15 residues. This CDR3 reads CASRPGGAAYYEQYF. In DNA, the CDR3 is TGCGCCAGCCGCCCCGGCGGCGCGGCATACTACGAGCAGTACTTC.

This clonotype has a count of ten or more. The chain employs TRBV20-1 and TRBJ1-1; TRBD1 might be the D (5 bases). Germline-derived CDR1 and CDR2 are DFQATT and SNEGSKA (reference sequence). The CDR3 runs to 14 residues. V was cut by 4 bases and J by 4 bases, with 16 bases left in between. CDR3 sequence: CSAKGLAGGTEAFF. CDR3 DNA sequence: TGCAGTGCTAAGGGTTTGGCGGGGGGCACTGAAGCTTTCTTT.

This clonotype has at least ten counts. The chain joins TRBV10-3 to TRBJ1-3; D is uncertain. Germline CDR1 is ENHRY and CDR2 is SYGVKD. Trimming cost V 6 bases and J 3 bases, with 12 bases left between them. The CDR3 is made up of 14 amino acids. CDR3: CAIRLTPFGNTIYF. DNA for the CDR3: TGTGCCATCAGGTTGACACCTTTTGGAAACACCATATATTTT.

This clonotype was recorded many times. This chain connects TRBV9 to TRBJ2-3; D is perhaps TRBD2 (6 bases). The CDR3 extends over 15 amino acids. Germline V gene sequence: CDR1 SGDLS, CDR2 YYNGEE. Deletions cut 4 bases from V and 0 bases from J, with 12 bases between. CDR3 coding DNA: TGTGCCAGCAGCTCCGGTGGGGGGAGCACAGATACGCAGTATTTT. It encodes CASSSGGGSTDTQYF.

This clonotype was counted ten times or more. The gene calls are TRBV4-3 and TRBJ1-2; 7 nucleotides agree with TRBD1. Germline CDR1 reads LGHNA; CDR2 reads YSLEER. The CDR3 consists of 13 residues. V trimming: 5 bases; J trimming: 4 bases; junction bases outside the gene matches: 4. CDR3 amino acids: CASSKTGPYGYTF. The CDR3 bases are TGCGCCAGCAGCAAGACAGGGCCCTATGGCTACACCTTC.

This clonotype appeared many times. The chain employs TRBV14 and TRBJ2-5; D is undetermined. The germline V gene encodes CDR1 SGHDN and CDR2 FVKESK. V lost 4 bases and J 3 bases, leaving 12 bases between the germline ends. This CDR3 has 14 residues. CDR3 coding DNA: TGTGCCAGCAGCCCCCGCCTAACCGAAGAGACCCAGTACTTC. This codes for CASSPRLTEETQYF.

In this sample, this clonotype turned up a few times. The chain carries TRBV7-2 and TRBJ2-7; D might be TRBD2 (7 bases). Trimming pared 5 bases from V and 3 bases from J, leaving 17 bases between. Germline CDR1 SGHTA, CDR2 FQGNSA. The CDR3 has 15 residues. The CDR3 spells CASSTWGGGFYEQYF. As DNA, the CDR3 is TGTGCCAGCAGCACCTGGGGGGGGGGCTTCTACGAGCAGTACTTC.

In its sample, this clonotype was seen many times. The gene calls are TRBV4-3 and TRBJ2-7; D possibly matches TRBD1 or TRBD2 (5 bases each). This CDR3 region has 14 residues. V lost 4 bases, J lost 2 bases, and 12 bases lay in between. Germline loops: CDR1 LGHNA, CDR2 YSLEER. This chain's CDR3 is CASSPGTAAYEQYF. The CDR3 DNA follows: TGCGCCAGCAGCCCCGGGACCGCTGCCTACGAGCAGTACTTC.

This clonotype has a count of ten or more. This chain links TRBV5-4 with TRBJ2-7; tentatively, D is TRBD2 (6 bases). CDR3 size: 15 residues. The germline V gene encodes CDR1 SGHNT and CDR2 YYREEE (reference sequence). V was trimmed by 4 bases and J by 1 base, leaving 15 bases between them. Here the CDR3 DNA reads TGTGCCAGCAGCCGATTCGGACTATTTTCCTACGAGCAGTACTTC. It yields the protein CASSRFGLFSYEQYF.

In its sample, this clonotype was seen many times. The rearrangement links TRBV12-3 or TRBV12-4 to TRBJ1-2, with 8 bases lining up with TRBD1. This CDR3 is 13 amino acids long. The junction had 8 bases not matched to a gene; V was cut back by 8 bases and J by 6 bases. DNA for the CDR3: TGTGCCAGCGACGACAGGGGCTACCATGGCTACACCTTC. It codes for CASDDRGYHGYTF.

This clonotype was seen at least ten times. J is TRBJ1-6 and V is TRBV7-2; D gene uncertain. V lost 5 bases, J lost 10 bases, and 9 bases lay in between. Germline V CDR1 and CDR2: SGHTA, FQGNSA. The CDR3 covers 12 residues. The CDR3 sequence: CASSPSASPLHF. As DNA, the CDR3 is TGTGCCAGCAGCCCCTCAGCCTCACCCCTCCACTTT.

This clonotype was picked up many times. The chain recombines TRBV7-9 with TRBJ1-2; 8 bases are a match to TRBD1. With V trimmed by 5 bases and J by 10 bases, 6 bases remained unmatched. Looked up from germline, CDR1 is SEHNR and CDR2 is FQNEAQ (reference sequence). This CDR3 contains 12 residues. The chain's CDR3 is CASSADRGAYTF. The CDR3, as DNA: TGTGCCAGCAGCGCAGACAGGGGCGCCTACACCTTC.